What follows are 27 T cell receptor beta chains derived from one specimen sequenced in a study of blood T cell repertoires in COVID-19. Assay used: immunoSEQ multiplex PCR; TCRdb lists only in-frame clones, some missing. The sample lists approximately 200,000 clones, less than 90% occurring once. The sequenced material came from peripheral blood. Source of these receptors: a man between 65 and 85 years old with active or convalescent COVID-19.

The V and J genes are TRBV7-2 and TRBJ1-3; the D gene is possibly TRBD1 (6 bases). From germline, CDR1 is SGHTA and CDR2 FQGNSA. This CDR3 region has 15 residues. The V end was cut by 5 bases, the J end by 6 bases, with 17 bases between. For the CDR3, the DNA is TGTGCCAGCAGCGCCAAGCCGGGACATGTAAACACCATATATTTT. As protein: CASSAKPGHVNTIYF.

The chain uses TRBV5-1 and TRBJ2-7, with D hard to call. This CDR3 spans 14 amino acids. Between the trimmed V and J ends, which lost 5 bases and 0 bases, there was a span of 12 bases. Per germline, CDR1 SGHRS and CDR2 YFSETQ. The DNA for the CDR3 is TGCGCCAGCAGGGTGACTGAAGTCTCCTACGAGCAGTACTTC. Translated, it gives CASRVTEVSYEQYF.

The gene calls are TRBV6-5 and TRBJ1-4; no definite D call. Germline loops: CDR1 MNHEY, CDR2 SVGAGI. Trimming cost V 6 bases and J 4 bases, with 12 bases left between them. This CDR3 spans 14 amino acids. The DNA of the CDR3 is TGTGCCAGCAGGGGGAGGCCGGGTAATGAAAAACTGTTTTTT. It translates to CASRGRPGNEKLFF.

The V and J genes are TRBV24-1 and TRBJ2-1, with TRBD2 identical over 8 bases. The trim removed 1 base at V and 0 bases at J, leaving 4 bases unmatched. The CDR3 is 17 amino acids. Germline V gene data show CDR1 as KGHDR and CDR2 as SFDVKD. This CDR3 reads CATSDFGGGSSYNEQFF. CDR3 DNA: TGTGCCACCAGTGATTTCGGCGGGGGGAGCTCCTACAATGAGCAGTTCTTC.

This clone was observed a single time. This chain connects TRBV6-2 or TRBV6-3 to TRBJ2-1; maybe TRBD2 (6 bases). The CDR3 spans 14 residues. From germline, CDR1 is MNHEY and CDR2 SVGEGT. The ends were cut back, 2 bases at V and 6 bases at J, with 11 bases in the middle. The CDR3 reads CASSYTGAPNEQFF. The CDR3 nucleotides are TGTGCCAGCAGTTACACGGGAGCCCCCAATGAGCAGTTCTTC.

The chain employs TRBV19 and TRBJ2-1; 7 bases line up with TRBD2. Germline lookup yields CDR1 LNHDA and CDR2 SQIVND (reference sequence). This CDR3 region has 13 residues. V lost 1 base and J lost 8; bases outside the gene matches: 2. The CDR3 sequence is CASSIGEGYEQFF. CDR3 bases: TGTGCCAGTAGTATAGGGGAGGGCTATGAGCAGTTCTTC.

This clone was observed a single time. This rearrangement joins TRBV29-1 to TRBJ1-1, with D perhaps matching TRBD1 (5 bases). Trimming left V 6 bases short and J 1 base short, with 9 bases between. The CDR3 runs to 12 residues. CDR1 SQVTM and CDR2 ANQGSEA come from the germline V gene. The CDR3 spells CSVRRGNTEAFF. CDR3 DNA sequence: TGCAGCGTGCGAAGGGGGAACACTGAAGCTTTCTTT.

This clone came up once. The chain is built from TRBV12-3 or TRBV12-4 and TRBJ2-2, with D unresolved. The CDR3 runs 13 residues. The germline V and J ends were trimmed by 6 bases and 4 bases, with 9 bases remaining between them. The CDR3 reads CASRARGTGELFF. The CDR3 region has the DNA TGTGCCAGCAGAGCTAGAGGCACCGGGGAGCTGTTTTTT.

The genes are TRBV28 and TRBJ2-7; D call uncertain. The length of the CDR3 is 12 residues. The V end was cut by 6 bases, the J end by 3 bases, with 9 bases between. Germline lookup yields CDR1 MDHEN and CDR2 SYDVKM. DNA for the CDR3: TGTGCCAGCAGACCAACTAACTACGAGCAGTACTTC. Translating gives CASRPTNYEQYF.

This clone has a single count. V gene TRBV7-2 combines with J gene TRBJ2-1; D remains unclear. Germline CDR1 is SGHTA and CDR2 is FQGNSA. CDR3 length: 14 residues. Between the trimmed V and J ends, which lost 0 bases and 6 bases, there was a span of 9 bases. As DNA, the CDR3 is TGTGCCAGCAGCTTAGCCCCATTCATCAATGAGCAGTTCTTC. This translates into CASSLAPFINEQFF.

V usage is TRBV7-2 and J usage is TRBJ2-2; D not certain. The CDR3 extends over 15 amino acids. V was cut by 0 bases and J by 2 bases, with 7 bases left in between. CDR1 and CDR2 from the germline V gene are SGHTA and FQGNSA. As DNA, the CDR3 is TGTGCCAGCAGCTTAGCTAGTCGAAACACCGGGGAGCTGTTTTTT. Its protein is CASSLASRNTGELFF.

The rearrangement uses TRBV6-2 or TRBV6-3 and TRBJ2-1, with 12 bases lining up with TRBD2. The CDR3 length is 17 residues. V lost 2 bases, J lost 8 bases, and 10 bases stayed unmatched. The germline V gene has CDR1 MNHEY and CDR2 SVGEGT. The CDR3 DNA is TGTGCCAGCAGTTACAGAGGGCTAGCGGGGGGGCCGTATGAGCAGTTCTTC. Translation gives CASSYRGLAGGPYEQFF.

V gene TRBV5-1 combines with J gene TRBJ1-2; D call uncertain. V lost 0 bases and J lost 2, with 14 bases in between. Germline CDR1 is SGHRS and CDR2 is YFSETQ. This CDR3 spans 16 amino acids. CDR3 loop: CASSLEGGSLNYGYTF. Written as DNA, the CDR3 is TGCGCCAGCAGCTTGGAGGGAGGTTCCCTCAACTATGGCTACACCTTC. Full variable domain (missing parts from reference TRBV5-1 and TRBJ1-2): KAGVTQTPRYLIKTRGQQVTLSCSPISGHRSVSWYQQTPGQGLQFLFEYFSETQRNKGNFPGRFSGRQFSNSRSEMNVSTLELGDSALYLCASSLEGGSLNYGYTFGSGTRLTVV.

The V call is TRBV2, the J call TRBJ2-2; D gene uncertain. The CDR3 has 14 residues. Trimming took 4 bases from V and 1 from J, leaving 7 bases between them. Germline CDR1 and CDR2: SNHLY and FYNNEI. The CDR3 is CASSVNRNTGELFF. The CDR3 DNA follows: TGTGCCAGCAGTGTTAACAGGAACACCGGGGAGCTGTTTTTT.

Comments on this clone: The same CDR3 is also encoded by other DNA sequences in this sample. The J gene is TRBJ2-7, the V gene TRBV5-1, with TRBD1 as a possible D gene (5 bases). Germline V gene lookup returns CDR1 SGHRS and CDR2 YFSETQ. This CDR3 is built from 13 residues. V lost 0 bases to trimming and J lost 3 bases, with 7 bases between them. CDR3 amino acids: CASSLVQGYEQYF. The DNA of the CDR3 is TGCGCCAGCAGCTTGGTTCAGGGCTACGAGCAGTACTTC.

This clone was seen only once. The chain is built from TRBV18 and TRBJ1-5, with 12 bases that match TRBD1. The CDR3 spans 19 residues. With 5 bases clipped from V and 1 base from J, the junction kept 12 bases outside the gene matches. The germline gives CDR1 KGHSH, CDR2 LQKENI. The DNA of the CDR3 is TGTGCCAGCTCAATAACCGGGACAGGGGGCGGCGGCAGCAATCAGCCCCAGCATTTT. Protein: CASSITGTGGGGSNQPQHF.

This clone was counted only a few times. The rearrangement uses TRBV7-2 and TRBJ1-2; 8 nucleotides line up with TRBD1. Germline lookup yields CDR1 SGHTA and CDR2 FQGNSA. The V gene end was trimmed by 5 bases and the J gene end by 7 bases; junction bases not matched to a gene: 9. The CDR3 runs 14 residues. CDR3 nucleotide sequence: TGTGCCAGCAGCATACAGGACAGGGCGGGTGGCTACACCTTC. It specifies CASSIQDRAGGYTF. Filled out from reference TRBV7-2 and TRBJ1-2, the complete variable domain reads GAGVSQSPSNKVTEKGKDVELRCDPISGHTALYWYRQSLGQGLEFLIYFQGNSAPDKSGLPSDRFSAERTGGSVSTLTIQRTQQEDSAVYLCASSIQDRAGGYTFGSGTRLTVV.

The chain uses TRBV9 and TRBJ2-3; TRBD2 matches 9 bases. Germline CDR1 and CDR2: SGDLS and YYNGEE. This CDR3 spans 16 amino acids. J lost 2 bases, V lost 1 base, and 5 bases had no gene match. In DNA, the CDR3 is TGTGCCAGCAGCGTAATTAGCGGGGGTATCACAGATACGCAGTATTTT. Translation: CASSVISGGITDTQYF.

This chain connects TRBV15 to TRBJ1-1; D ambiguous. The V end lost 0 bases, the J end lost 0 bases, and 5 bases lay between the germline ends. The V gene's germline CDR1 is LNHNV and CDR2 YYDKDF (reference sequence). This CDR3 spans 14 amino acids. CDR3: CATSRDRLNTEAFF. CDR3 nucleotides: TGTGCCACCAGCAGAGATCGTTTGAACACTGAAGCTTTCTTT.

The chain recombines TRBV7-6 with TRBJ2-7, with 13 bases fitting TRBD2. The CDR3 length is 16 residues. CDR1 is SGHVS and CDR2 is FNYEAQ in the germline V gene. V dropped 1 base and J dropped 6; count of bases not matched to a gene: 6. The CDR3 is CASSLGTSGSMGEQYF. Written as DNA, the CDR3 is TGTGCCAGCAGCTTAGGGACTAGCGGGAGCATGGGCGAGCAGTACTTC. Filled out from reference TRBV7-6 and TRBJ2-7, the complete variable domain reads GAGVSQSPRYKVTKRGQDVALRCDPISGHVSLYWYRQALGQGPEFLTYFNYEAQQDKSGLPNDRFSAERPEGSISTLTIQRTEQRDSAMYRCASSLGTSGSMGEQYFGPGTRLTVT.

The V call is TRBV29-1, the J call TRBJ2-5, with TRBD1 matching 12 bases. The CDR3 is 14 residues long. V gave up 2 bases and J gave up 5 bases; unmatched junction bases: 3. The germline V gene encodes CDR1 SQVTM and CDR2 ANQGSEA. The CDR3 nucleotides read TGCAGCGTTGAACGGGACAGGGGGCTTGAGACCCAGTACTTC. Amino acid sequence: CSVERDRGLETQYF.

CDR3 DNA: TGTGCCAGCAGCTGGGACAGAAGAAGCACAGATACGCAGTATTTT. It is translated as CASSWDRRSTDTQYF. This chain connects TRBV7-9 to TRBJ2-3; TRBD1 matches 7 bases. This CDR3 is built from 15 residues. Per germline, CDR1 SEHNR and CDR2 FQNEAQ (reference sequence). V shed 4 bases, J shed 0 bases, and the junction held 4 bases outside the gene matches.

This chain connects TRBV5-8 to TRBJ1-1; D not resolved. The germline V and J ends were trimmed by 0 bases and 0 bases, with 6 bases remaining between them. This CDR3 contains 14 residues. Germline CDR1 and CDR2: SGHTS and YDEGEE. The CDR3 DNA reads as TGTGCCAGCAGCTTGGGGCAGATGAACACTGAAGCTTTCTTT. Its protein product is CASSLGQMNTEAFF.

CDR3 nucleotides: TGTGCCAGCAGCCAAGGCTTCGGGACATTGAGGTTCGAGCAGTACTTC. Its protein is CASSQGFGTLRFEQYF. This chain uses TRBV3-1 (or the pseudogene TRBV3-2) with TRBJ2-7; the D gene is possibly TRBD1 (6 bases). Germline CDR1 reads LGHDT; CDR2 reads YNNKEL (reference sequence). The CDR3 loop spans 16 amino acids. V gave up 1 base and J gave up 6 bases, with 19 bases separating them.

The gene calls are TRBV28 and TRBJ2-5, with a weak D call TRBD2 (6 bases). Trimming left V 5 bases short and J 1 base short, with 11 bases between. This CDR3 spans 14 amino acids. The germline gives CDR1 MDHEN, CDR2 SYDVKM. CDR3 amino acids: CASSMGLLQETQYF. The CDR3 DNA is TGTGCCAGCAGTATGGGACTCCTCCAAGAGACCCAGTACTTC.

J is TRBJ2-3 and V is TRBV5-1; TRBD1 agrees at 7 bases. The germline V gene encodes CDR1 SGHRS and CDR2 YFSETQ. Unmatched junction bases numbered 6, after V lost 5 bases and J lost 0 bases. This CDR3 comprises 15 residues. CDR3 in DNA: TGCGCCAGCAGTGTACAGGGGTCTAGCACAGATACGCAGTATTTT. Amino acid sequence: CASSVQGSSTDTQYF.

This clone was observed a few times. In DNA form, the CDR3 reads TGTGCCAGCAGTGAATTCGGGACTACCGACAATGAGCAGTTCTTC. Its translation is CASSEFGTTDNEQFF. The chain has TRBV25-1 and TRBJ2-1; 7 nucleotides agree with TRBD2. Germline V CDR1 and CDR2: MGHDK, SYGVNS. The CDR3 has 15 amino acids. The V gene end was trimmed by 1 base and the J gene end by 5 bases; junction bases not matched to a gene: 5.